This record concerns one TCR beta chain sequence. What it recognizes is unknown. This record comes from a study of T cell responses to AZD1222 COVID-19 vaccine. Produced via immunoSEQ multiplex PCR; TCRdb's table is partial and in-frame only. This sample carries about 130,000 clones, 80% to 95% of them seen once, and the ten largest clones take about 1.1%. Study findings and constraints: The donor cohort was predominantly white British with a female majority, and clonal diversity may have been underestimated. The number of AZD1222 recipients seropositive at baseline was only 5 to 7. In the spike-specific TCR repertoire, nearly half reportedly target unmutated variant regions.

Trimming stripped 5 bases from V and 14 bases from J, with 19 bases between. This CDR3 spans 14 amino acids. From germline, CDR1 is SGHAT and CDR2 FQNNGV. The origin of this receptor is an adult who received the AZD1222 COVID-19 vaccine. Sequences were derived from peripheral blood, sampled 28 days after the second AZD1222 dose. The genes are TRBV11-2 and TRBJ1-6, with D perhaps matching TRBD1 (5 bases). CDR3 DNA sequence: TGTGCCAGCAGCAAGAATAGGGAGGGGCCATCCCTCCACTTT. Its protein product is CASSKNREGPSLHF.